The following is a T cell receptor beta chain sequence with its context. What it binds is unknown. This specimen belongs to a study of persistence of HIV-infected CD4 T cells. About the research overall: A median of 8 years of suppressive ART preceded sampling. General study points: Rare CMV-responding cells carrying HIV-1 proviruses were not analyzed separately for TCR.

Sequencing used immunoSEQ version 4 in survey mode. Data came from immunoSEQ multiplex PCR; TCRdb stores just in-frame clones and leaves some out. The table shows over 25,000 clones, with around 80% occurring only once. Stimulation used around 9.1 ug/mL lysate from CMV-infected fibroblasts. Memory cells lacking CD40L and CD69 with high CD45RO were sorted. Donors had CD4+ T cell counts above 400 cells/uL and were CMV-seropositive. V dropped 3 bases and J dropped 3; count of bases not matched to a gene: 0. Looked up from germline, CDR1 is SGHDN and CDR2 is FVKESK. This CDR3 comprises 14 residues. This clonotype originated in an adult man with HIV who was CMV-seropositive. Sequenced here: CD4+ T cells sorted from PBMCs after approximately 19-hour stimulation, sampled from a patient who received antiretroviral therapy. J is TRBJ1-4 and V is TRBV14; 8 bases are shared with TRBD1. CDR3: CASSQGQANEKLFF. DNA of the CDR3: TGTGCCAGCAGCCAGGGACAGGCTAATGAAAAACTGTTTTTT. The entire variable domain, with the rest obtained from reference TRBV14 and TRBJ1-4, is as follows: EAGVTQFPSHSVIEKGQTVTLRCDPISGHDNLYWYRRVMGKEIKFLLHFVKESKQDESGMPNNRFLAERTGGTYSTLKVQPAELEDSGVYFCASSQGQANEKLFFGSGTQLSVL.